Listed here are 8 T cell receptor beta chains from one sample, sequenced in a study of vaccination and CD4 T cells after COVID-19. For these TCRs, the target antigens are not known. The treatment is: approximately 9-day PBMC culture with coronavirus spike peptide pools or control peptides (ViraFEST assay). Sequencing of cultured CD4+ T cell DNA used the Oncomine TCR Beta short-read assay. TCRdb re-called the PCR reads with MiXCR, one entry per CDR3 protein. In the table there are about 25,000 distinct CDR3 sequences, roughly 70% of which are singletons. This sample comprised CD4+ T cells from blood, cultured in vitro, obtained after SARS-CoV-2 vaccination. These receptors all come from a human donor who received a COVID-19 vaccine.

This clonotype turned up a few times. The V call is TRBV30, the J call TRBJ1-1, with 8 bases matching TRBD1. This CDR3 region has 19 residues. Per the germline V gene, CDR1 is GTSNPN and CDR2 is SVGIG (reference sequence). With V trimmed by 5 bases and J by 0 bases, 20 bases remained unmatched. CDR3 nucleotides: TGTGCCTGGGCGTCGACAGGGGCTGAAAAAATAAGGGTGAACACTGAAGCTTTCTTT. Its translation is CAWASTGAEKIRVNTEAFF.

The gene calls are TRBV19 and TRBJ1-1; D is undetermined. The germline gives CDR1 LNHDA, CDR2 SQIVND (reference sequence). The V gene lost 5 bases and the J gene lost 7 bases, with 8 bases spanning the gap. This CDR3 comprises 11 residues. The CDR3 loop reads CASSGPVEAFF. CDR3 bases: TGTGCCAGTAGTGGGCCGGTTGAAGCTTTCTTT.

This clonotype was seen only a few times. The chain employs TRBV27 and TRBJ1-3, with 7 bases matching TRBD1. V lost 5 bases to trimming and J lost 5 bases; unmatched junction nucleotides: 6. CDR1 is MNHEY, CDR2 SMNVEV, per germline (reference sequence). This CDR3 is built from 14 residues. The CDR3 nucleotides are TGTGCCAGCAGTCCTGACAGGGTGCGAAACACCATATATTTT. This gives the protein CASSPDRVRNTIYF.

The chain combines TRBV6-1 with TRBJ2-5; no reliable D call. V lost 7 bases and J lost 2, with 11 bases in between. This CDR3 spans 13 amino acids. CDR1 and CDR2 (germline): MNHNS, SASEGT. CDR3 in DNA: TGTGCCAGCACTGACACATATCAAGAGACCCAGTACTTC. This sequence encodes CASTDTYQETQYF.

V and J are TRBV5-4 and TRBJ2-3, with D possibly being TRBD1 (6 bases). There are 14 residues in the CDR3. The germline gives CDR1 SGHNT, CDR2 YYREEE (reference sequence). The V end was cut by 0 bases, the J end by 4 bases, with 9 bases between. CDR3 sequence: CASSLEQGSDTQYF. The CDR3, as DNA: TGTGCCAGCAGCTTGGAACAGGGCTCAGATACGCAGTATTTT.

The chain employs TRBV7-8 and TRBJ1-3; perhaps TRBD1 as D (5 bases). Germline values: CDR1 SGHVS, CDR2 FQNEAQ. The CDR3 is 14 amino acids. V was shortened by 0 bases and J by 2 bases, with 5 bases between the two germline ends. Here the CDR3 DNA reads TGTGCCAGCAGCTTAGCGGGGGCTGGAAACACCATATATTTT. Translating gives CASSLAGAGNTIYF.

The chain links TRBV7-9 to TRBJ2-7, with 10 bases aligning to TRBD2. This CDR3 comprises 17 residues. The V gene's germline CDR1 is SEHNR and CDR2 FQNEAQ (reference sequence). Unmatched junction bases numbered 9, after V lost 4 bases and J lost 0 bases. The CDR3: CASSSQLAGFDSYEQYF. DNA of the CDR3: TGTGCCAGCAGCTCCCAACTAGCGGGGTTTGACTCCTACGAGCAGTACTTC.

The chain links TRBV10-3 to TRBJ2-1; D remains ambiguous. This CDR3 is built from 11 residues. CDR1 is ENHRY and CDR2 is SYGVKD in the germline V gene. V was clipped by 4 bases and J by 5 bases, with 3 bases between them. CDR3 sequence (DNA): TGTGCCATCAGTGCAGACAATGAGCAGTTCTTC. Its translation is CAISADNEQFF.